Shown below are 14 T cell receptor gamma chains from a single sample sequenced in a study of gamma delta lymphoproliferative disorders and STAT genes (dated by TCRdb to the late 2010s). The receptor library was made with multiplex PCR. TCRdb shows the sequencer as Illumina MiSeq. For TCRdb, the public reads were processed anew by CATT, and duplicate DNA sequences were folded into one row. This sample lists 400 to 550 gamma-chain clones; 17% were detected once. The ten largest clones represent 90% to 95% of the sample. TCR sequencing was performed on genomic DNA from peripheral blood mononuclear cells isolated from patients and controls. Sequenced material: blood. These receptors were collected from a human donor with gamma-delta T-cell large granular lymphocyte leukemia.

The V gene is TRGV3, the J gene TRGJP. TCRdb is silent on the J gene; assignment here came from matching the DNA to germline. The CDR3 runs to 16 residues. V lost 0 bases, J lost 6 bases, and 2 bases stayed unmatched. Germline-derived CDR1 and CDR2 are VTNTFY and YDVSTARD (reference sequence). In nucleotides, the CDR3 is TGTGCCACCTGGGACAGGCCAGAGTTGGGCAAAAAAATCAAGGTATTT. Its translation is CATWDRPELGKKIKVF.

The gene calls are TRGV10 and TRGJ1 or TRGJ2. No J gene was available from TCRdb, and it was assigned here by a germline match of the DNA. TRGV10 is designated an ORF whose function remains uncertain. The CDR3 has 10 residues. Germline trimming cut 8 bases from V and 8 bases from J; bases unmatched to any gene: 4. As DNA, the CDR3 is TGTGCTGCGTGGGGAAATAAGAAACTCTTT. This translates into CAAWGNKKLF.

Concerning this clone itself: The DNA is omitted, as the CDR3 cannot be located on it reliably, and the CDR3 follows TCRdb's listing. The J gene has no call, while the V gene is TRGV10. TRGV10 carries the ORF label, with uncertain function. The CDR3 length equals 16 residues, ends included. The CDR3 protein is CAAWDARNSLAVEQHF.

On this clone itself: TCRdb lists the protein of a much larger clone for this DNA, which differs at residue 4, so this is likely a read error; the protein given here is translated from the DNA itself. The chain is built from TRGV11 and TRGJ1 or TRGJ2. The J gene is not listed in TCRdb, so it was assigned here from a DNA match to germline. TRGV11 is classed as an ORF, of uncertain function. The CDR3 loop spans 18 amino acids. The CDR3 nucleotides read TGTACCACTGCGCCTGCTGGATTAACGAGGCGCAAGTGGTATAAGAAACTCTTT. It encodes CTTAPAGLTRRKWYKKLF.

There are a few counts of this clone. The chain links TRGV3 to TRGJ1 or TRGJ2. TCRdb lists no J gene, so it was determined here by aligning the DNA to germline. Trimming removed 3 bases from V and 3 bases from J; junction bases left unmatched: 11. The CDR3 spans 15 residues. The germline V gene has CDR1 VTNTFY and CDR2 YDVSTARD (reference sequence). The CDR3 DNA reads as TGTGCCACCTGGGACGGGGCCAGCGGTTATTATAAGAAACTCTTT. Translation gives CATWDGASGYYKKLF.

This clone has only a few counts. V is TRGV8 and J is TRGJP1. The J gene, absent from TCRdb, was called here by matching the DNA to germline. Germline CDR1 VENAVY, CDR2 YDSYNSRV. Trimming at V came to 3 bases and at J to 5 bases, leaving 6 bases not matched to a gene. The CDR3 runs to 14 residues. The DNA of the CDR3 is TGTGCCACCTGGGATGGACTTACTGGTTGGTTCAAGATATTT. Translation: CATWDGLTGWFKIF.

Concerning this clone itself: A much bigger clone sits one base away, suggesting this may be a read error. This sequence joins TRGV10 and TRGJ1 or TRGJ2. The J gene is absent in TCRdb and was assigned here via DNA matching to germline. TRGV10 is known as an ORF, though its function is uncertain. After removal of 8 bases from V and 10 bases from J, the junction contained 9 bases not matched to a gene. The CDR3 extends over 11 amino acids. The CDR3 spells CAAWDYQKKLF. The DNA for the CDR3 is TGTGCTGCGTGGGATTACCAAAAGAAACTCTTT.

In this sample, this clone is medium-sized. The V gene is TRGV2, the J gene TRGJ1 or TRGJ2. TCRdb supplies no J gene; here it was assigned by aligning the nucleotide sequence to germline. In germline, CDR1 is EGSNGY, CDR2 YDSYNSKV. This CDR3 spans 13 amino acids. Trimming at V came to 2 bases and at J to 9 bases, leaving 10 bases not matched to a gene. CDR3 protein: CATWDALTGKKLF. The CDR3 DNA is TGTGCCACCTGGGACGCTCTCACGGGTAAGAAACTCTTT.

There are a few counts of this clone. V gene TRGV2 combines with J gene TRGJ1 or TRGJ2. Germline matching of the DNA provided the J gene here, since TCRdb leaves it blank. The CDR3 has 15 amino acids. The V gene end was trimmed by 0 bases and the J gene end by 3 bases; junction bases not matched to a gene: 8. Germline CDR1 and CDR2: EGSNGY and YDSYNSKV. CDR3 coding DNA: TGTGCCACCTGGGACGGGCCACTACTTTATTATAAGAAACTCTTT. As protein: CATWDGPLLYYKKLF.

The V and J genes are TRGV2 and TRGJP2. The J gene is not listed in TCRdb, so it was assigned here from a DNA match to germline. Germline CDR1 is EGSNGY and CDR2 is YDSYNSKV. The CDR3 has 21 amino acids. With V trimmed by 0 bases and J by 3 bases, 22 bases remained unmatched. The chain's CDR3 is CATWDGPCSGGGDGSDWIKTF. CDR3 nucleotides: TGTGCCACCTGGGACGGGCCGTGTAGTGGGGGGGGGGATGGTAGTGATTGGATCAAGACGTTT.

The chain has TRGV2 and TRGJ1 or TRGJ2. Assignment of the J gene here rests on matching the DNA to germline, because TCRdb gives none. This CDR3 is built from 10 residues. V was pared by 3 bases and J by 11 bases, with 4 bases of the junction left unmatched. Germline CDR1 is EGSNGY and CDR2 is YDSYNSKV. This CDR3 reads CATWDKEKLF. DNA of the CDR3: TGTGCCACCTGGGACAAAGAGAAACTCTTT.

This chain links TRGV9 with TRGJP1. The J gene, absent from TCRdb, was called here by matching the DNA to germline. Germline values: CDR1 GITISATS, CDR2 ISYDGTV (reference sequence). Trimming took 0 bases from V and 0 from J; bases not matched to a gene: 7. The CDR3 has 17 amino acids. DNA for the CDR3: TGTGCCTTGTGGGAGGTGCTAGGGAATACCACTGGTTGGTTCAAGATATTT. It specifies CALWEVLGNTTGWFKIF.

This clone was seen only a few times. This sequence joins TRGV3 and TRGJ1 or TRGJ2. Matching the DNA to germline supplied the J gene, which TCRdb does not give. Unmatched junction bases numbered 14, after V lost 4 bases and J lost 2 bases. CDR3 length: 16 amino acids. The germline gives CDR1 VTNTFY, CDR2 YDVSTARD (reference sequence). The CDR3 protein is CATWEGTGGYYYKKLF. The CDR3 nucleotides are TGTGCCACCTGGGAAGGGACCGGGGGCTATTATTATAAGAAACTCTTT.

Details on this clone: Its ends do not fully match the called genes, so a read error is possible. The chain combines TRGV4 with TRGJ1 or TRGJ2. The J gene is absent in TCRdb and was assigned here via DNA matching to germline. The CDR3 runs 14 residues. Germline CDR1 reads EGSTGY; CDR2 reads YDSYTSSV. The CDR3 protein is CATWDEFNCYKKLF. CDR3 bases: TGTGCCACCTGGGACGAGTTCAATTGTTATAAGAAACTCTTT.